This T cell receptor beta chain was recovered during a study of blood T cell repertoires in COVID-19. Study-wide context: Acute-phase and convalescent COVID-19 samples originated in the United States, Italy and Spain.

Here immunoSEQ multiplex PCR was the method, and the copy in TCRdb shows in-frame clones only, minus some. Of over 150,000 clones in the sample, 80% to 85% were seen once. The CDR3 runs to 15 residues. Germline V gives CDR1 SNHLY, CDR2 FYNNEI. The V end was cut by 4 bases, the J end by 0 bases, with 10 bases between. V and J are TRBV2 and TRBJ1-5; D not certain. The specimen sequenced was peripheral blood. The clonotype was recovered from a man in his 70s with active or convalescent COVID-19. CDR3 in amino acids: CASSVGPHSNQPQHF. Written as DNA, the CDR3 is TGTGCCAGCAGTGTGGGCCCTCATAGCAATCAGCCCCAGCATTTT.